The 19 T cell receptor beta chains reported below all come from one sample, sequenced in a study of blood T cell repertoires in COVID-19. The method was immunoSEQ multiplex PCR; TCRdb's version includes in-frame clones alone and lacks a portion of them. The sample carries more than 300,000 clones, 89% recorded once. Sequenced: peripheral blood. The source is a man aged 18 to 30 who had recovered from COVID-19.

The CDR3 spells CAWNREDSPLHF. CDR3 nucleotides: TGTGCCTGGAACAGGGAAGACTCACCCCTCCACTTT. The chain links TRBV30 to TRBJ1-6, with D perhaps matching TRBD1 (6 bases). CDR1 is GTSNPN, CDR2 SVGIG, per germline (reference sequence). This CDR3 is 12 amino acids long. Trimming shortened V by 4 bases and J by 10 bases, and 11 bases separated the two germline ends.

This chain joins TRBV11-2 and TRBJ2-3; D unresolved. Trimming took off 1 base at V and 6 bases at J, with 17 bases between the two ends. This CDR3 spans 16 amino acids. Germline CDR1 and CDR2: SGHAT and FQNNGV. For the CDR3, the DNA is TGTGCCAGCAGCTTAGGCGACATGCTCGGCGAGGATACGCAGTATTTT. Its protein is CASSLGDMLGEDTQYF.

This sequence joins TRBV6-5 and TRBJ2-4; possible D gene TRBD1, 6 bases. The germline V and J ends were trimmed by 4 bases and 0 bases, with 10 bases remaining between them. CDR1 MNHEY and CDR2 SVGAGI come from the germline V gene. The CDR3 loop spans 15 amino acids. Here the CDR3 DNA reads TGTGCCAGCAGTTCGGACAGACTAGCCAAAAACATTCAGTACTTC. Protein sequence: CASSSDRLAKNIQYF.

The chain employs TRBV5-1 and TRBJ1-3; D is ambiguous. V was cut by 4 bases and J by 0 bases, with 14 bases left in between. The length of the CDR3 is 16 residues. Per the germline V gene, CDR1 is SGHRS and CDR2 is YFSETQ. The CDR3 loop is CASSVAVLSSGNTIYF. DNA of the CDR3: TGCGCCAGCAGCGTCGCGGTCCTCAGCTCTGGAAACACCATATATTTT.

The V gene is TRBV3-1 (or the pseudogene TRBV3-2), the J gene TRBJ2-2; 7 nucleotides align to TRBD1. Germline CDR1 and CDR2: LGHDT and YNNKEL (reference sequence). The CDR3 loop spans 20 amino acids. With 5 bases clipped from V and 4 bases from J, the junction kept 22 bases outside the gene matches. CDR3 nucleotides: TGTGCCAGCAGCGCCAGACAGGGTGGAAGGTTACTTAGCAGCACCGGGGAGCTGTTTTTT. Its protein product is CASSARQGGRLLSSTGELFF.

The chain has TRBV19 and TRBJ2-3; possibly TRBD2 for D (5 bases). The CDR3 is 14 amino acids. Trimming removed 7 bases at V and 1 base at J, with 12 bases between. The germline V gene encodes CDR1 LNHDA and CDR2 SQIVND (reference sequence). The CDR3 coding sequence is TGTGCCAGTACATCCGGACTTGGCACAGATACGCAGTATTTT. Its protein product is CASTSGLGTDTQYF.

This chain connects TRBV27 to TRBJ1-5, with D maybe TRBD1 (6 bases). V was cut by 6 bases and J by 3 bases, with 18 bases left in between. CDR1 MNHEY and CDR2 SMNVEV come from the germline V gene (reference sequence). The CDR3 contains 16 residues. CDR3 amino acids: CASSPRYGGLNQPQHF. The DNA for the CDR3 is TGTGCCAGCAGCCCTCGATACGGGGGGCTCAATCAGCCCCAGCATTTT.

This clone was seen a handful of times. V usage is TRBV4-2 and J usage is TRBJ1-6; D not resolved. With 0 bases removed from V and 8 bases from J, the gap between germline ends came to 8 bases. Per germline, CDR1 LGHNA and CDR2 YNFKEQ. The CDR3 sequence is 14 residues long. The CDR3 coding sequence is TGTGCCAGCAGCCAAGATCTCGGGGATTCACCCCTCCACTTT. Its translation: CASSQDLGDSPLHF.

The J gene is TRBJ2-7, the V gene TRBV30, with 10 positions matching TRBD1. Trimming cost V 5 bases and J 2 bases; bases outside gene matches: 9. In germline, CDR1 is GTSNPN, CDR2 SVGIG (reference sequence). There are 15 residues in the CDR3. The DNA for the CDR3 is TGTGCCTGGTATCCCCTCGGGACAGGGGCCTACGAGCAGTACTTC. As protein: CAWYPLGTGAYEQYF.

This clone occurred once. J is TRBJ2-1 and V is TRBV27; D remains ambiguous. CDR1 MNHEY and CDR2 SMNVEV come from the germline V gene (reference sequence). CDR3 length: 15 residues. The V gene lost 6 bases and the J gene lost 1 base, with 13 bases spanning the gap. The CDR3 region is CASRPWAESYNEQFF. In DNA, the CDR3 is TGTGCCAGCAGGCCCTGGGCCGAGTCCTACAATGAGCAGTTCTTC.

The CDR3 DNA reads as TGTGCCTGTGACAGGGACCTCTACGAGCAGTACTTC. This translates into CACDRDLYEQYF. The V gene is TRBV30, the J gene TRBJ2-7; TRBD1 matches 7 bases. The CDR3 sequence is 12 residues long. J was trimmed by 3 bases and V by 6 bases; bases with no gene match: 5. CDR1 and CDR2 from the germline V gene are GTSNPN and SVGIG (reference sequence). The full variable domain, its missing parts supplied by reference TRBV30 and TRBJ2-7, is SQTIHQWPATLVQPVGSPLSLECTVEGTSNPNLYWYRQAAGRGLQLLFYSVGIGQISSEVPQNLSASRPQDRQFILSSKKLLLSDSGFYLCACDRDLYEQYFGPGTRLTVT.

The chain couples TRBV4-3 to TRBJ1-4; D remains ambiguous. V lost 0 bases to trimming and J lost 11 bases, with 10 bases between them. Germline V gene lookup returns CDR1 LGHNA and CDR2 YSLEER. This CDR3 has 13 amino acids. CDR3 DNA sequence: TGCGCCAGCAGCCAAGATTCTTGGGAGAAACTGTTTTTT. It codes for CASSQDSWEKLFF.

This chain uses TRBV2 with TRBJ2-1, with a possible D match to TRBD2 (6 bases). This CDR3 is built from 16 residues. Trimming shortened V by 0 bases and J by 4 bases, and 13 bases separated the two germline ends. CDR1 SNHLY and CDR2 FYNNEI come from the germline V gene. The CDR3 nucleotides read TGTGCCAGCAGTGAAGCGCTTCGGGGAGGATACAATGAGCAGTTCTTC. The encoded protein is CASSEALRGGYNEQFF.

This chain links TRBV23-1 with TRBJ2-3, with TRBD1 as a possible D gene (5 bases). TRBV23-1 is placed among ORFs of uncertain function. Deletions cut 4 bases from V and 2 bases from J, with 10 bases between. The CDR3 has 14 residues. The CDR3 DNA follows: TGCGCCAGCAGTCGCAGGGAATCCACAGATACGCAGTATTTT. Translation gives CASSRRESTDTQYF.

The chain has TRBV19 and TRBJ1-1; no definite D call. V gave up 3 bases and J gave up 4 bases, with 12 bases separating them. Germline assignment: CDR1 LNHDA and CDR2 SQIVND (reference sequence). This CDR3 has 14 amino acids. This chain's CDR3 is CASSMVGRITEAFF. CDR3 bases: TGTGCCAGTAGTATGGTGGGCAGGATCACTGAAGCTTTCTTT.

The gene calls are TRBV5-6 and TRBJ1-1; no definite D call. V lost 2 bases and J 4 bases, leaving 9 bases between the germline ends. Germline-derived CDR1 and CDR2 are SGHDT and YYEEEE. The CDR3 contains 13 residues. CDR3 coding DNA: TGTGCCAGCAGCTTCCAAGGAGGCACTGAAGCTTTCTTT. Translation gives CASSFQGGTEAFF.

CDR3 coding DNA: TGTGCCAGCAGCTTCTCTCAGGGGTCCAAAGAGACCCAGTACTTC. Translation gives CASSFSQGSKETQYF. The chain combines TRBV5-4 with TRBJ2-5, with D perhaps TRBD1 (6 bases). The CDR3 extends over 15 amino acids. CDR1 is SGHNT, CDR2 YYREEE, per germline (reference sequence). Trimming removed 2 bases from V and 3 bases from J, with 14 bases in between.

The chain recombines TRBV10-2 with TRBJ1-3; 9 bases fit TRBD1. Germline CDR1 WSHSY, CDR2 SAAADI. CDR3 size: 15 residues. With 7 bases clipped from V and 1 base from J, the junction kept 5 bases outside the gene matches. DNA of the CDR3: TGCGCCAGCATCCGTGGACAGGGGTCTGGAAACACCATATATTTT. This sequence encodes CASIRGQGSGNTIYF.

J is TRBJ2-2 and V is TRBV6-2 or TRBV6-3; TRBD1 matches 12 bases. Germline loops: CDR1 MNHEY, CDR2 SVGEGT. With V trimmed by 1 base and J by 4 bases, 4 bases remained unmatched. The CDR3 covers 17 residues. The CDR3 DNA sequence: TGTGCCAGCAGTTACTGGGGGACAGGGGGCTTCACCGGGGAGCTGTTTTTT. Translation gives CASSYWGTGGFTGELFF.